Sequencing of this T cell receptor beta chain was carried out in a study of cytomegalovirus exposure and HLA in healthy donors. Whole-study results and caveats: It is likely that the observed cluster of highly shared sequence variants was a sequencing artifact. A missense DCLRE1C variant was associated with V- and J-gene trimming of TCR beta chains in a later analysis, and an independent cohort replicated the association. CMV serostatus was the only immune exposure information that was available.

The PCR ran on 60 Vbeta and 13 Jbeta primers. Using immunoSEQ multiplex PCR, the repertoire was profiled, and TCRdb retains in-frame clones only, with some absent. The sample lists fewer than 110,000 clones, approximately 76% seen once, with roughly 2.3% in the top ten. The donors (healthy individuals) were bone marrow donors. This clone showed up just a few times. Its antigen is unidentified. A read error may account for a junction end that differs from germline. Germline-derived CDR1 and CDR2 are MNHNS and SASEGT. The CDR3 is 17 residues long. The sequenced material came from PBMCs. This clonotype was obtained from a man between 18 and 35 years old in good health and CMV-seronegative. V is TRBV6-1 and J is TRBJ2-2; D perhaps matches TRBD1 (6 bases). Written as DNA, the CDR3 is TGTGCCAGCATTGAAATAGGGCTCGCTGAGGGGGCCGGGGAGCTGTTTTTT. Encoded protein: CASIEIGLAEGAGELFF.